This is a list of T cell receptor beta chains from one sample in a study of OX40 agonist ivuxolimab in advanced cancers. Assay used: immunoSEQ multiplex PCR; TCRdb lists only in-frame clones, some missing. This table holds around 60,000 clones, around 80% found once. Sequencing was performed on CD4+ or CD8+ T cells sorted from blood, taken in a trial of the OX40 agonist ivuxolimab. All receptors come from an adult with an advanced solid tumor such as melanoma, head and neck, liver or kidney cancer. Both conserved end residues are part of each CDR3. D genes are given only for firm matches. For some rows the clone size is stated as once, few or many, or as a class when expanded; others skip it.

j_call: TRBJ1-6; clone_size: -; v_call: TRBV2; cdr3_length: 13; d_call: -; cdr3_aa: CASRPVRNSPLHF; cdr3_nt: TGTGCCAGCAGACCAGTCCGAAATTCACCCCTCCACTTT
j_call: TRBJ1-4; clone_size: -; v_call: TRBV4-2; cdr3_length: 17; d_call: TRBD1; cdr3_aa: CASSRPGQGATNEKLFF; cdr3_nt: TGTGCCAGCAGCCGACCGGGACAGGGTGCAACTAATGAAAAACTGTTTTTT
j_call: TRBJ2-3; clone_size: -; v_call: TRBV7-9; cdr3_length: 14; d_call: -; cdr3_aa: CASSSRSQTDTQYF; cdr3_nt: TGTGCCAGCAGCTCCCGGAGCCAGACGGATACGCAGTATTTT
j_call: TRBJ2-5; clone_size: -; v_call: TRBV14; cdr3_length: 13; d_call: -; cdr3_aa: CASSQSDPQTQYF; cdr3_nt: TGTGCCAGCAGCCAATCGGACCCACAGACCCAGTACTTC
j_call: TRBJ1-4; clone_size: few; v_call: TRBV7-8; cdr3_length: 17; d_call: TRBD1; cdr3_aa: CASSPGGGASSGEKLFF; cdr3_nt: TGTGCCAGCAGCCCGGGAGGGGGCGCGTCGAGTGGTGAAAAACTGTTTTTT
j_call: TRBJ1-5; clone_size: -; v_call: TRBV28; cdr3_length: 17; d_call: -; cdr3_aa: CASSLIHGVKFDQPQHF; cdr3_nt: TGTGCCAGCAGTTTAATCCACGGAGTGAAATTCGATCAGCCCCAGCATTTT
j_call: TRBJ2-3; clone_size: -; v_call: TRBV11-2; cdr3_length: 17; d_call: TRBD2; cdr3_aa: CASSLGTERGRTDTQYF; cdr3_nt: TGTGCCAGCAGCTTAGGGACAGAGCGGGGGCGCACAGATACGCAGTATTTT
j_call: TRBJ1-5; clone_size: -; v_call: TRBV28; cdr3_length: 14; d_call: -; cdr3_aa: CASSLGGSGQPQHF; cdr3_nt: TGTGCCAGCAGTTTAGGCGGGTCGGGTCAGCCCCAGCATTTT
j_call: TRBJ2-5; clone_size: -; v_call: TRBV10-2; cdr3_length: 14; d_call: TRBD1; cdr3_aa: CASSSPGQPETQYF; cdr3_nt: TGCGCCAGCAGTTCCCCGGGACAGCCAGAGACCCAGTACTTC
j_call: TRBJ2-1; clone_size: -; v_call: TRBV7-2; cdr3_length: 15; d_call: TRBD2; cdr3_aa: CASSLAGGPLTEQFF; cdr3_nt: TGTGCCAGCAGCTTAGCGGGAGGGCCCCTCACTGAGCAGTTCTTC
j_call: TRBJ2-7; clone_size: -; v_call: TRBV18; cdr3_length: 13; d_call: TRBD2; cdr3_aa: CASSPAPGGEQYF; cdr3_nt: TGTGCCAGCTCACCAGCCCCGGGAGGCGAGCAGTACTTC
j_call: TRBJ2-4; clone_size: -; v_call: TRBV6-5; cdr3_length: 15; d_call: -; cdr3_aa: CASSYRPQSKNIQYF; cdr3_nt: TGTGCCAGCAGTTATAGGCCACAGTCCAAAAACATTCAGTACTTC
j_call: TRBJ2-5; clone_size: -; v_call: TRBV7-3; cdr3_length: 12; d_call: -; cdr3_aa: CASSRDGETQYF; cdr3_nt: TGTGCCAGCAGCCGGGACGGAGAGACCCAGTACTTC
j_call: TRBJ2-7; clone_size: -; v_call: TRBV7-3; cdr3_length: 15; d_call: -; cdr3_aa: CASSLTLDSTYEQYF; cdr3_nt: TGTGCCAGCAGCTTAACTCTCGACAGCACCTACGAGCAGTACTTC
j_call: TRBJ2-2; clone_size: few; v_call: TRBV9; cdr3_length: 14; d_call: -; cdr3_aa: CASSYGTLSGELFF; cdr3_nt: TGTGCCAGCAGCTACGGGACATTGTCCGGGGAGCTGTTTTTT
j_call: TRBJ2-2; clone_size: -; v_call: TRBV5-4; cdr3_length: 18; d_call: TRBD2; cdr3_aa: CASSQDRSSGRNTGELFF; cdr3_nt: TGTGCCAGCAGCCAAGATCGATCAAGCGGGAGGAACACCGGGGAGCTGTTTTTT
j_call: TRBJ1-6; clone_size: few; v_call: TRBV9; cdr3_length: 14; d_call: -; cdr3_aa: CASSVLGYNSPLHF; cdr3_nt: TGTGCCAGCAGCGTTTTAGGGTATAATTCACCCCTCCACTTT
j_call: TRBJ1-2; clone_size: -; v_call: TRBV11-2; cdr3_length: 13; d_call: -; cdr3_aa: CASSPDIFYGYTF; cdr3_nt: TGTGCCAGCAGCCCGGACATATTCTATGGCTACACCTTC